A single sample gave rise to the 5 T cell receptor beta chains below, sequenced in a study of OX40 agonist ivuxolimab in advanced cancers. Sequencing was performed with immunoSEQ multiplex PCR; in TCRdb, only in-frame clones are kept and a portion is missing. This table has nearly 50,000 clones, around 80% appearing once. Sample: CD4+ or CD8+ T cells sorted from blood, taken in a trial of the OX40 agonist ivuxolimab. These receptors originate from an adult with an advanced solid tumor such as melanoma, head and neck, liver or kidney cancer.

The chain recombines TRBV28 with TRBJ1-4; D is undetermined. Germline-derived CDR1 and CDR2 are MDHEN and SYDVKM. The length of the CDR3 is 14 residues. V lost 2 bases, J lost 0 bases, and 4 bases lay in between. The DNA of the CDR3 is TGTGCCAGCAGTTTACAGGCAACTAATGAAAAACTGTTTTTT. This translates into CASSLQATNEKLFF.

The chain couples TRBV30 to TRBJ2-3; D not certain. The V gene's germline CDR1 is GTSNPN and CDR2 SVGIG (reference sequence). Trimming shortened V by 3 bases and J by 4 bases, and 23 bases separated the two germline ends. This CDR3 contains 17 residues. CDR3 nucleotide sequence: TGTGCCTGGAGGGCACAAACGTGGGCCAGGTCGTCAGATACGCAGTATTTT. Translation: CAWRAQTWARSSDTQYF.

The CDR3 nucleotides are TGTGCCAGCAGCTTAGCGCTTCAGGGGTTCCACGAGCAGTACTTC. Protein product: CASSLALQGFHEQYF. The chain recombines TRBV7-6 with TRBJ2-7; D is perhaps TRBD1 (6 bases). V lost 0 bases and J 5 bases, leaving 14 bases between the germline ends. Germline CDR1 reads SGHVS; CDR2 reads FNYEAQ. This CDR3 has 15 residues.

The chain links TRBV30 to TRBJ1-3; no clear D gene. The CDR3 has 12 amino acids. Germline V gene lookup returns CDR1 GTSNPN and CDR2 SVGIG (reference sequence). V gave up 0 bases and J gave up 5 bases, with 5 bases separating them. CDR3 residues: CAWSVVRNTIYF. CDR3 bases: TGTGCCTGGAGTGTGGTTAGAAACACCATATATTTT.

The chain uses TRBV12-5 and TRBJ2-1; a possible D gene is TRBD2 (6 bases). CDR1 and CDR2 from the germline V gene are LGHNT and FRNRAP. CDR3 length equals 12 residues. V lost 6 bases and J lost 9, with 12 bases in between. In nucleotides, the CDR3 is TGTGCTAGTGGACAACTAGCACCTGAGCAGTTCTTC. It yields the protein CASGQLAPEQFF.